The 22 T cell receptor beta chains given below trace back to one sample, sequenced in a study of blood T cells in healthy people across ages (dated by TCRdb to between 2015 and 2017). Library construction relied on 5' RACE. Instrument on record: Illumina HiSeq 2500. A second about 7 to 12 cycle PCR used a sample-barcoded 5' primer and a J-beta primer mix. TCRdb reprocessed the public reads (quality trimming at Q25 with fastp, clone calling with MiXCR) and kept in-frame beta chains. A single entry per CDR3 protein holds the most common genes and DNA from its merged rows. Here the sample has about 900,000 distinct CDR3 sequences; around 62% occur a single time. The ten largest clones add up to roughly 25% of the sample. Specimen: blood. These receptors were obtained from a man aged 25-45 years in good health.

The sample holds one count of this clonotype. This chain connects TRBV27 to TRBJ2-1; 7 nucleotides match TRBD2. Trimming cost V 7 bases and J 1 base; bases outside gene matches: 4. The germline gives CDR1 MNHEY, CDR2 SMNVEV (reference sequence). This CDR3 region has 14 residues. The CDR3 DNA reads TGTGCCAGCACTCGGGACTATTCCTACAATGAGCAGTTCTTC. Protein: CASTRDYSYNEQFF.

V usage is TRBV12-3 or TRBV12-4 and J usage is TRBJ2-1; D is unresolved. There are 15 residues in the CDR3. V dropped 0 bases and J dropped 7 bases, with 13 bases sitting between them. CDR3 sequence (DNA): TGTGCCAGCAGTTTAGCGCGAAGGATGGGAAATGAGCAGTTCTTC. It specifies CASSLARRMGNEQFF.

V and J are TRBV28 and TRBJ2-3; the match to TRBD2 covers 10 bases. CDR1 is MDHEN and CDR2 is SYDVKM in the germline V gene. V trimming: 5 bases; J trimming: 3 bases; junction bases outside the gene matches: 8. This CDR3 is 16 amino acids long. CDR3 protein: CASSISSGGPTDTQYF. Written as DNA, the CDR3 is TGTGCCAGCAGTATTTCTAGCGGGGGCCCGACAGATACGCAGTATTTT.

This sequence joins TRBV6-2 or TRBV6-3 and TRBJ2-4; 7 nucleotides agree with TRBD1. Germline CDR1 MNHEY, CDR2 SVGEGT. There are 15 residues in the CDR3. V was pared by 0 bases and J by 13 bases, with 12 bases of the junction left unmatched. The CDR3 reads CASSYSTRTGIKQYF. The CDR3 DNA reads TGTGCCAGCAGTTACTCGACCCGGACAGGCATTAAGCAGTACTTC.

This chain joins TRBV7-3 and TRBJ1-2, with 8 bases matching TRBD1. The CDR3 is 16 amino acids. The J segment lost 4 bases and the V segment lost 4 bases, leaving 11 bases of the junction unmatched. Germline V lookup: CDR1 SGHTA, CDR2 FQGTGA. The CDR3 protein is CASSSTRTGLPYGYTF. CDR3 nucleotides: TGTGCCAGCAGCTCAACCCGGACAGGGCTGCCCTATGGCTACACCTTC.

The chain links TRBV9 to TRBJ2-3, with 8 nucleotides matching TRBD2. CDR1 SGDLS and CDR2 YYNGEE come from the germline V gene. V gave up 2 bases and J gave up 4 bases; unmatched junction bases: 3. This CDR3 has 14 amino acids. CDR3 DNA: TGTGCCAGCAGCGTTATAGCGGGGTCAGATACGCAGTATTTT. It encodes CASSVIAGSDTQYF.

Here the CDR3 reads CASSATRGADTGELFF. The CDR3 nucleotides read TGTGCCAGCAGTGCAACACGGGGGGCCGACACCGGGGAGCTGTTTTTT. The rearrangement joins TRBV9 to TRBJ2-2; a possible D gene is TRBD2 (7 bases). V dropped 5 bases and J dropped 3 bases, with 17 bases sitting between them. The germline gives CDR1 SGDLS, CDR2 YYNGEE. The CDR3 is made up of 16 amino acids.

This sequence joins TRBV6-2 or TRBV6-3 and TRBJ1-5, with TRBD1 as a possible D gene (6 bases). V lost 6 bases to trimming and J lost 6 bases, with 18 bases between them. The CDR3 spans 15 residues. Germline V gene data show CDR1 as MNHEY and CDR2 as SVGEGT. CDR3 loop: CASSILQGSSQPQHF. The CDR3 nucleotides are TGTGCCAGCAGCATCCTCCAGGGGAGTAGTCAGCCCCAGCATTTT.

This clonotype was observed a handful of times. This chain joins TRBV4-3 and TRBJ2-2; 7 nucleotides align to TRBD2. The germline gives CDR1 LGHNA, CDR2 YSLEER. CDR3 size: 15 residues. The V segment lost 3 bases and the J segment 4 bases; nucleotides outside the gene matches: 5. In DNA, the CDR3 is TGCGCCAGCAGCCAGGGCACGGGGGGCACCGGGGAGCTGTTTTTT. This gives the protein CASSQGTGGTGELFF.

This chain uses TRBV7-3 with TRBJ1-2, with no clear D. The germline V gene encodes CDR1 SGHTA and CDR2 FQGTGA. CDR3 length: 14 residues. V was trimmed by 5 bases and J by 4 bases, leaving 14 bases between them. The CDR3 is CASSPGGRSYGYTF. The CDR3 bases are TGTGCCAGCAGCCCAGGAGGACGGAGCTATGGCTACACCTTC. The entire variable domain, with the rest obtained from reference TRBV7-3 and TRBJ1-2, is as follows: GAGVSQTPSNKVTEKGKYVELRCDPISGHTALYWYRQSLGQGPEFLIYFQGTGAADDSGLPNDRFFAVRPEGSVSTLKIQRTERGDSAVYLCASSPGGRSYGYTFGSGTRLTVV.

The rearrangement links TRBV20-1 to TRBJ2-1; 10 nucleotides agree with TRBD2. The ends lost 1 base at V and 2 bases at J; junction bases unmatched: 5. CDR1 is DFQATT, CDR2 SNEGSKA, per germline (reference sequence). The CDR3 length is 16 residues. The CDR3 here is CSARARAGGPYNEQFF. CDR3 nucleotides: TGCAGTGCTAGAGCCAGAGCGGGGGGGCCCTACAATGAGCAGTTCTTC.

The CDR3 protein is CASSLNGGSFDRYTF. In DNA form, the CDR3 reads TGTGCCAGCAGCTTGAACGGGGGGAGTTTCGATCGCTACACCTTC. This chain links TRBV11-2 with TRBJ1-2, with D possibly TRBD1 on 5 matching bases. CDR3 length: 15 amino acids. CDR1 SGHAT and CDR2 FQNNGV come from the germline V gene. Between the trimmed V and J ends, which lost 3 bases and 9 bases, there was a span of 20 bases.

This sequence joins TRBV11-2 and TRBJ2-3; no clear D. Germline V lookup: CDR1 SGHAT, CDR2 FQNNGV. The CDR3 is 13 amino acids. Trimming removed 0 bases from V and 3 bases from J, with 4 bases in between. Here the CDR3 DNA reads TGTGCCAGCAGCTTAGAGCAGACAGATACGCAGTATTTT. Its translation is CASSLEQTDTQYF.

The CDR3 is CASQGGVHEQYF. The CDR3 DNA follows: TGTGCCAGCCAGGGGGGGGTTCACGAGCAGTACTTC. This rearrangement joins TRBV27 to TRBJ2-4, with D possibly being TRBD1 or TRBD2 (7 bases each). The J call may not be correct, given that the DNA end is closer to TRBJ2-7. The germline gives CDR1 MNHEY, CDR2 SMNVEV (reference sequence). The CDR3 consists of 12 residues.

The chain joins TRBV4-3 to TRBJ2-3, with 9 bases matching TRBD2. The germline V gene encodes CDR1 LGHNA and CDR2 YSLEER. J lost 5 bases, V lost 3 bases, and 12 bases had no gene match. The CDR3 is 17 residues long. The CDR3 DNA reads as TGCGCCAGCAGCCAGGCCCCCGCTAGCGGGGTAGAAGATACGCAGTATTTT. Its protein product is CASSQAPASGVEDTQYF.

The CDR3 region has the DNA TGTGCCAGCAGCTTACGACAGGGCCAGAGCTCCTACGAGCAGTACTTC. It yields the protein CASSLRQGQSSYEQYF. The gene calls are TRBV7-9 and TRBJ2-7; 7 positions agree with TRBD1. Germline V gene sequence: CDR1 SEHNR, CDR2 FQNEAQ (reference sequence). J was trimmed by 0 bases and V by 2 bases; bases with no gene match: 7. The CDR3 is 16 amino acids.

The chain links TRBV6-5 to TRBJ2-2; D not resolved. CDR3 length: 13 residues. In germline, CDR1 is MNHEY, CDR2 SVGAGI. V lost 3 bases and J 4 bases, leaving 6 bases between the germline ends. CDR3 residues: CASSYLPTGELFF. The CDR3 DNA reads as TGTGCCAGCAGTTATCTTCCCACCGGGGAGCTGTTTTTT.

The V gene is TRBV20-1, the J gene TRBJ2-7; tentatively, D is TRBD2 (6 bases). The J call may be mistaken, given a closer DNA end match to TRBJ2-5. CDR1 DFQATT and CDR2 SNEGSKA come from the germline V gene (reference sequence). There are 13 residues in the CDR3. As DNA, the CDR3 is TGCAGTGCTAGATGGAGGGCGGTAGAGACCCAGTACTTC. Translating gives CSARWRAVETQYF.

This CDR3 reads CSVGIRNEKLFF. The CDR3 region has the DNA TGCAGCGTTGGGATTCGGAACGAAAAACTGTTTTTT. The rearrangement links TRBV29-1 to TRBJ1-4; D gene unclear. The V end lost 4 bases, the J end lost 8 bases, and 11 bases lay between the germline ends. The CDR3 is 12 amino acids. Per germline, CDR1 SQVTM and CDR2 ANQGSEA.

The chain carries TRBV29-1 and TRBJ2-4; D ambiguous. The germline gives CDR1 SQVTM, CDR2 ANQGSEA. This CDR3 region has 11 residues. CDR3 coding DNA: TGCAGTGCGGTGAGAAAGGACATTCAGTACTTC. Amino acid sequence: CSAVRKDIQYF.

This chain joins TRBV5-1 and TRBJ2-1; 8 bases line up with TRBD1. The germline V gene encodes CDR1 SGHRS and CDR2 YFSETQ. The CDR3 has 15 amino acids. The trim removed 1 base at V and 6 bases at J, leaving 6 bases unmatched. DNA for the CDR3: TGCGCCAGCAGCTTGAGGACAGGGAGTTTCAATGAGCAGTTCTTC. Translating gives CASSLRTGSFNEQFF.

This clonotype has only a few counts. The rearrangement links TRBV12-3 or TRBV12-4 to TRBJ1-5; perhaps TRBD1 as D (5 bases). The CDR3 is 15 residues long. V lost 6 bases, J lost 0 bases, and 12 bases lay in between. For the CDR3, the DNA is TGTGCCAGCAGCCAAGGGACGGCTAGCAATCAGCCCCAGCATTTT. It encodes CASSQGTASNQPQHF.